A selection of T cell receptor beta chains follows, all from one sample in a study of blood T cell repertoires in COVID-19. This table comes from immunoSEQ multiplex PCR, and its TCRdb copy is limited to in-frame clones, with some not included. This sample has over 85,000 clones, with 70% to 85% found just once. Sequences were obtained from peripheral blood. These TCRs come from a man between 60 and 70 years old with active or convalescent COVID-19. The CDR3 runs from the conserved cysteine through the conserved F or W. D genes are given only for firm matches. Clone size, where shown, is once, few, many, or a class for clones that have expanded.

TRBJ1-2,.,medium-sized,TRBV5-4,CASSLGGTNYGYTF,TGTGCCAGCAGCTTGGGAGGGACTAACTATGGCTACACCTTC
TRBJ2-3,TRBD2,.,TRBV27,CASSWTSVSTDTQYF,TGTGCCAGCAGTTGGACTAGCGTAAGCACAGATACGCAGTATTTT
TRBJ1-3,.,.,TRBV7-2,CASSPYEGSGNTIYF,TGTGCCAGCAGCCCTTATGAGGGCTCTGGAAACACCATATATTTT
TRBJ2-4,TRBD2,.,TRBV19,CASMSGTNIQYF,TGTGCCAGTATGAGCGGGACGAACATTCAGTACTTC
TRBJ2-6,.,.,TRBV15,CATSSTVTGANVLTF,TGTGCCACCAGCAGCACAGTCACTGGGGCCAACGTCCTGACTTTC
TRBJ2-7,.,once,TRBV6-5,CASSYGGIEPYEQYF,TGTGCCAGCAGTTACGGCGGTATAGAGCCCTACGAGCAGTACTTC
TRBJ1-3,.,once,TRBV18,CASSDTVSGNTIYF,TGTGCCAGCTCAGACACCGTCTCTGGAAACACCATATATTTT
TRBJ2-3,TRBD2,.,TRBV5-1,CASSAGTSGSLSDTQYF,TGCGCCAGCAGCGCGGGGACTAGCGGGAGTCTGTCAGATACGCAGTATTTT
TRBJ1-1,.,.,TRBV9,CASSTGMGTEAFF,TGTGCCAGCAGCACAGGGATGGGCACTGAAGCTTTCTTT
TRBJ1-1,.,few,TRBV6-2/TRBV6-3,CASSWRGNTEAFF,TGTGCCAGCAGTTGGCGGGGGAACACTGAAGCTTTCTTT
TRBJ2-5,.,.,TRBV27,CAPGVGQGGGKETQYF,TGTGCCCCAGGGGTCGGGCAGGGTGGGGGAAAGGAGACCCAGTACTTC
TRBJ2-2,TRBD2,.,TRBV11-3,CASSLEYVGLDTGELFF,TGTGCCAGCAGCTTAGAGTACGTGGGACTAGACACCGGGGAGCTGTTTTTT
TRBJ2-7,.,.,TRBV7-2,CASSSRVPPYEQYF,TGTGCCAGCAGCTCCAGGGTACCGCCCTACGAGCAGTACTTC
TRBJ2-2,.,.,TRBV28,CASSLVRGGTGELFF,TGTGCCAGCAGTTTGGTCAGGGGTGGGACCGGGGAGCTGTTTTTT
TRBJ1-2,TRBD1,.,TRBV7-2,CASSLFRTGSGNYGYTF,TGTGCCAGCAGCTTATTTAGGACAGGTTCAGGCAACTATGGCTACACCTTC
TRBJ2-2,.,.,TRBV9,CASSVGELANTGELFF,TGTGCCAGCAGCGTGGGAGAACTGGCGAACACCGGGGAGCTGTTTTTT
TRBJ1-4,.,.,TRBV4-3,CASSLNRALTNEKLFF,TGCGCCAGCAGCCTGAACAGGGCGTTAACTAATGAAAAACTGTTTTTT
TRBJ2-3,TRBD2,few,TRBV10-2,CASSQTSGNSDTQYF,TGCGCCAGCAGCCAGACTAGCGGGAATTCAGATACGCAGTATTTT
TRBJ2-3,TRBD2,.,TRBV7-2,CASSHTGTRGADTQYF,TGTGCCAGCAGCCATACCGGGACTAGGGGCGCAGATACGCAGTATTTT
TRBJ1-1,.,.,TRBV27,CASSLSTQPTVNTEAFF,TGTGCCAGCAGTTTATCGACCCAGCCTACAGTGAACACTGAAGCTTTCTTT
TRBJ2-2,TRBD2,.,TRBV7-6,CASSTKLDGYRAGGHNTGELFF,TGTGCCAGCAGCACTAAACTCGACGGGTATAGGGCGGGAGGGCATAACACCGGGGAGCTGTTTTTT
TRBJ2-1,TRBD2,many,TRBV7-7,CASSPTSGMSSYNEQFF,TGTGCCAGCAGCCCCACTAGCGGTATGAGCTCCTACAATGAGCAGTTCTTC
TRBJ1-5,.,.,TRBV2,CASRLTVSNQPQHF,TGTGCCAGCAGGTTGACAGTGAGCAATCAGCCCCAGCATTTT